The TCR beta chain described here comes from a study of blood T cell repertoires in COVID-19. Study in general: Samples representing acute and convalescent COVID-19 were sourced from the United States, Italy and Spain.

V was cut by 0 bases and J by 8 bases, with 13 bases left in between. This CDR3 comprises 14 residues. CDR1 and CDR2 from the germline V gene are LGHDT and YNNKEL (reference sequence). Sequencing was performed with immunoSEQ multiplex PCR; in TCRdb, only in-frame clones are kept and a portion is missing. The sample records around 170,000 clones, about 81% being singletons. Sequencing was done on a sample of peripheral blood. The source is a man aged 25 to 45 with active or convalescent COVID-19. V gene TRBV3-1 (or the pseudogene TRBV3-2) combines with J gene TRBJ1-2; D gene unclear. CDR3 in DNA: TGTGCCAGCAGCCAAGATTCGGCGGGCCGGGGCTACACCTTC. This translates into CASSQDSAGRGYTF.